Below, 10 T cell receptor beta chains from the same sample are listed, as sequenced in a study of blood T cells in healthy people across ages. A second PCR, run for roughly 7 to 11 cycles, used a sample-barcoded 5' primer plus a J-beta primer mix. One entry per CDR3 protein, called by TCRdb with MiXCR from the 5' RACE reads. Here the sample spans some 1.5 million distinct CDR3 sequences, 25% to 30% being singletons. The specimen sequenced was blood. Every receptor here comes from a woman aged 25 to 39 in good health.

This clonotype was recorded at least ten times. The chain is built from TRBV10-3 and TRBJ2-5; tentatively, D is TRBD1 (6 bases). Trimming pared 4 bases from V and 5 bases from J, leaving 11 bases between. CDR1 is ENHRY, CDR2 SYGVKD, per germline. This CDR3 contains 13 residues. The chain's CDR3 is CAISGQELETQYF. CDR3 bases: TGTGCCATCAGTGGACAGGAACTCGAGACCCAGTACTTC.

On this clonotype: This may come from a read error, since a much larger clone is one base off. V and J are TRBV20-1 and TRBJ2-5; D is ambiguous. The end of the DNA fits TRBJ2-1 better, so the J call may be wrong. The CDR3 spans 11 residues. The germline gives CDR1 DFQATT, CDR2 SNEGSKA (reference sequence). This chain's CDR3 is CSASGQETQFF. Written as DNA, the CDR3 is TGCAGTGCTAGCGGGCAAGAGACCCAGTTCTTC.

About this clonotype: It may be a read error: a sequence one base away is much more abundant. The J gene is TRBJ2-1, the V gene TRBV12-3 or TRBV12-4; D may be TRBD2 (5 bases). The CDR3 covers 15 residues. V was trimmed by 6 bases and J by 6 bases, leaving 18 bases between them. The CDR3 DNA reads as TGTGCCAGCAGCCTCCAGTCTAGCCCCCTCAATGAGCAGTTCTTC. Protein product: CASSLQSSPLNEQFF.

This clonotype was found many times. V and J are TRBV28 and TRBJ2-7; 10 nucleotides align to TRBD2. The CDR3 runs 16 residues. The trim removed 3 bases at V and 1 base at J, leaving 6 bases unmatched. CDR1 MDHEN and CDR2 SYDVKM come from the germline V gene. CDR3 in DNA: TGTGCCAGCAGTTTCCCCCAGCGGGGGGGTTCCTACGAGCAGTACTTC. Translated, it gives CASSFPQRGGSYEQYF.

As regards this clonotype: Mismatch with germline at one junction end may stem from a read error. The chain carries TRBV28 and TRBJ2-1, with D possibly TRBD1 on 6 matching bases. CDR3 length: 15 amino acids. The germline V gene encodes CDR1 MDHEN and CDR2 SYDVKM. For the CDR3, the DNA is TGTGCCAGCAGTGTGGACAGTGCCTTTAACAATGCGCAGTTCTTC. It specifies CASSVDSAFNNAQFF.

The CDR3 spells CASSLGGSGRNTEAFF. The CDR3 nucleotides read TGTGCCAGCAGTTTGGGGGGGTCAGGGCGGAACACTGAAGCTTTCTTT. The genes are TRBV7-8 and TRBJ1-1; D may be TRBD1 (5 bases). Trimming removed 6 bases from V and 1 base from J, with 18 bases in between. CDR1 and CDR2 from the germline V gene are SGHVS and FQNEAQ. The CDR3 totals 16 residues.

This chain links TRBV12-3 or TRBV12-4 with TRBJ2-1; TRBD2 matches at 7 bases. The CDR3 contains 12 residues. V lost 0 bases to trimming and J lost 11 bases; unmatched junction nucleotides: 1. CDR3 nucleotides: TGTGCCAGCAGTTTAGCGCGGGGGAAGCAGTTCTTC. It specifies CASSLARGKQFF.

The rearrangement joins TRBV14 to TRBJ2-1; 7 bases are a match to TRBD1. V lost 4 bases and J lost 3; bases outside the gene matches: 18. This CDR3 has 19 residues. Germline CDR1 SGHDN, CDR2 FVKESK. CDR3 bases: TGTGCCAGCAGCCCCAAGCAGTCCCCGGGACAGAGCTACTACAATGAGCAGTTCTTC. Residues: CASSPKQSPGQSYYNEQFF.

The V call is TRBV10-3, the J call TRBJ2-3, with TRBD2 identical over 7 bases. J gave up 4 bases and V 6 bases, and 4 bases lay outside the gene matches. The CDR3 has 13 amino acids. Germline V gene data show CDR1 as ENHRY and CDR2 as SYGVKD. CDR3: CAIRKGLADTQYF. The CDR3 coding sequence is TGTGCCATCAGGAAAGGACTAGCAGATACGCAGTATTTT.

This clonotype was seen repeatedly, ten times or more. The rearrangement links TRBV6-1 to TRBJ2-7, with 8 bases fitting TRBD1. Germline V gene sequence: CDR1 MNHNS, CDR2 SASEGT. This CDR3 contains 12 residues. The junction had 5 bases not matched to a gene; V was cut back by 11 bases and J by 2 bases. CDR3 bases: TGTGCCTCGGAGGACAGGGCCTACGAGCAGTACTTC. Residues: CASEDRAYEQYF.